This is a list of T cell receptor beta chains from one sample in a study of Ad26.COV2.S vaccination and SARS-CoV-2 variants. Clones were read by immunoSEQ multiplex PCR, and TCRdb kept only the in-frame ones, dropping some. This sample has 250,000 to 300,000 clones, with around 87% found just once. The material sequenced was peripheral blood, taken in a trial of Ad26.COV2.S vaccine versus placebo. The receptors stem from a person aged 18-65 years who received the Ad26.COV2.S COVID-19 vaccine or a placebo. Each CDR3 is given with its conserved first and last residue. The D gene is left open where the match is weak. The listing skips clone size in some rows; elsewhere it reads once, few, many or a size class.

d_call j_call clone_size cdr3_length v_call cdr3_aa cdr3_nt
- TRBJ2-2 - 16 TRBV6-5 CASSWRGIANTGELFF TGTGCCAGCAGTTGGAGGGGGATCGCGAACACCGGGGAGCTGTTTTTT
TRBD1 TRBJ2-7 - 14 TRBV27 CASTSSRQGGLQYF TGTGCCAGCACATCTTCGAGACAGGGTGGTTTGCAGTACTTC
TRBD1 TRBJ1-6 - 16 TRBV7-2 CASSPIASTGRSPLHF TGTGCCAGCAGCCCTATTGCCTCGACAGGGCGGTCACCCCTCCACTTT
TRBD1 TRBJ1-4 - 15 TRBV5-1 CASSLAGTGNEKLFF TGCGCCAGCAGCTTGGCCGGGACAGGGAATGAAAAACTGTTTTTT
- TRBJ2-1 - 13 TRBV27 CASSLGEVDEQFF TGTGCCAGCAGTTTAGGAGAGGTTGATGAGCAGTTCTTC
- TRBJ2-3 - 16 TRBV25-1 CASSFGAWGTTDTQYF TGTGCCAGCAGTTTTGGAGCGTGGGGGACAACAGATACGCAGTATTTT
TRBD1 TRBJ2-2 - 18 TRBV24-1 CATSDWVPGTGDTGELFF TGTGCCACCAGTGACTGGGTACCCGGGACAGGGGACACCGGGGAGCTGTTTTTT
TRBD2 TRBJ2-7 - 16 TRBV10-3 CAISESGSGASYEQYF TGTGCCATCAGTGAGTCAGGGAGCGGGGCCTCCTACGAGCAGTACTTC
- TRBJ1-4 - 14 TRBV3-1/TRBV3-2 CASSQDDPNEKLFF TGTGCCAGCAGCCAAGATGACCCGAATGAAAAACTGTTTTTT
- TRBJ2-2 - 14 TRBV7-2 CASSLALYTGELFF TGTGCCAGCAGCTTAGCGCTATACACCGGGGAGCTGTTTTTT
- TRBJ2-5 - 13 TRBV5-5 CASSSRREETQYF TGTGCCAGCAGCTCCCGACGTGAGGAGACCCAGTACTTC
- TRBJ1-5 - 14 TRBV4-3 CASSQDVGNQPQHF TGCGCCAGCAGCCAAGACGTGGGGAATCAGCCCCAGCATTTT
- TRBJ2-2 - 17 TRBV19 CASSRPPGRTNTGELFF TGTGCCAGTAGTAGGCCCCCGGGACGGACGAACACCGGGGAGCTGTTTTTT
TRBD1 TRBJ1-2 few 16 TRBV30 CAWMTGRVPRPYGYTF TGTGCCTGGATGACAGGGCGGGTCCCTCGTCCCTATGGCTACACCTTC
TRBD1 TRBJ2-5 - 16 TRBV19 CASSIGDRGYQETQYF TGTGCCAGTAGTATAGGAGACAGGGGTTACCAAGAGACCCAGTACTTC
- TRBJ1-6 - 17 TRBV7-2 CASSLLPGDLVISPLHF TGTGCCAGCAGCTTACTCCCAGGGGACTTAGTTATTTCACCCCTCCACTTT
- TRBJ1-6 once 14 TRBV5-1 CASSLGVPNSPLHF TGCGCCAGCAGCTTGGGGGTCCCTAATTCACCCCTCCACTTT
- TRBJ2-2 few 14 TRBV7-6 CASSLAAGLGELFF TGTGCCAGCAGCTTAGCGGCAGGACTCGGGGAGCTGTTTTTT
- TRBJ1-4 - 14 TRBV19 CASSIGDSGGKLFF TGTGCCAGTAGTATCGGGGACTCAGGTGGAAAACTGTTTTTT
TRBD2 TRBJ2-1 - 14 TRBV29-1 CSVGGSGRAREQFF TGCAGCGTGGGGGGTAGCGGGAGGGCCAGGGAGCAGTTCTTC
TRBD1 TRBJ2-7 - 16 TRBV27 CASSPIGDRGFHEQYF TGTGCCAGCAGTCCGATAGGGGACAGGGGGTTCCACGAGCAGTACTTC
- TRBJ1-5 - 15 TRBV19 CASTMSGASNQPQHF TGTGCCAGTACTATGTCGGGGGCCAGCAATCAGCCCCAGCATTTT
- TRBJ1-1 - 12 TRBV12-3/TRBV12-4 CASSLSGDEAFF TGTGCCAGCAGTTTGTCGGGCGATGAAGCTTTCTTT
- TRBJ1-4 - 15 TRBV5-1 CASSVGPTLNEKLFF TGCGCCAGCAGCGTTGGTCCGACCCTCAATGAAAAACTGTTTTTT
TRBD1 TRBJ2-2 few 15 TRBV19 CASSMKGAITGELFF TGTGCCAGTAGTATGAAGGGGGCTATCACCGGGGAGCTGTTTTTT
TRBD1 TRBJ1-4 - 16 TRBV25-1 CASSEGGTGSREKLFF TGTGCCAGCAGTGAAGGCGGGACAGGGAGTCGAGAAAAACTGTTTTTT
- TRBJ2-5 - 15 TRBV19 CASSNLSGYLETQYF TGTGCCAGTAGCAACCTTAGCGGTTACCTTGAGACCCAGTACTTC
TRBD2 TRBJ2-1 - 17 TRBV4-2 CASSQGTSGGVPNEQFF TGTGCCAGCAGCCAAGGGACTAGCGGGGGGGTCCCCAATGAGCAGTTCTTC
TRBD2 TRBJ2-3 - 16 TRBV6-2/TRBV6-3 CASTPGRGGSTDTQYF TGTGCCAGCACCCCCGGGAGGGGTGGAAGCACAGATACGCAGTATTTT
- TRBJ1-5 - 16 TRBV5-6 CASSAYAGASNQPQHF TGTGCCAGCAGCGCATACGCAGGGGCTTCAAATCAGCCCCAGCATTTT
- TRBJ2-7 - 15 TRBV27 CASSFVAEGGAEQYF TGTGCCAGCAGTTTCGTGGCGGAAGGAGGGGCCGAGCAGTACTTC
- TRBJ2-3 - 16 TRBV5-1 CASRRRSPRNTDTQYF TGCGCCAGCAGGAGGAGGTCGCCGAGGAACACAGATACGCAGTATTTT
- TRBJ2-7 - 14 TRBV20-1 CSASVPGSAYEQYF TGCAGTGCTAGTGTCCCAGGATCCGCCTACGAGCAGTACTTC
TRBD2 TRBJ2-3 once 17 TRBV4-3 CASSQDTGGPSTDTQYF TGCGCCAGCAGCCAAGATACGGGGGGGCCGAGCACAGATACGCAGTATTTT
TRBD1 TRBJ1-5 - 17 TRBV27 CASSARDRGYSNQPQHF TGTGCCAGCAGTGCGCGGGACAGGGGATATAGCAATCAGCCCCAGCATTTT
TRBD1 TRBJ2-5 - 15 TRBV19 CASSITGGAVETQYF TGTGCCAGTAGTATTACAGGGGGCGCGGTAGAGACCCAGTACTTC
- TRBJ2-3 - 15 TRBV11-1 CASSLDNLRSDTQYF TGTGCCAGCAGCTTGGATAATCTGCGGTCAGATACGCAGTATTTT
- TRBJ2-5 - 15 TRBV5-1 CASRVLGSVQETQYF TGCGCCAGCAGGGTCCTCGGGTCAGTTCAAGAGACCCAGTACTTC
- TRBJ2-3 - 15 TRBV5-1 CASSRGTLAPGTQYF TGCGCCAGCAGTCGGGGGACACTAGCACCGGGAACGCAGTATTTT
TRBD1 TRBJ1-1 - 15 TRBV5-4 CASSPQDRDNTEAFF TGTGCCAGCAGCCCCCAGGACAGGGATAACACTGAAGCTTTCTTT
- TRBJ2-1 once 16 TRBV5-6 CASSSGTGAVYNEQFF TGTGCCAGCAGCTCGGGTACGGGGGCTGTCTACAATGAGCAGTTCTTC
- TRBJ1-2 once 14 TRBV6-5 CASSPTGARYGYTF TGTGCCAGCAGTCCGACGGGAGCCAGGTATGGCTACACCTTC
TRBD2 TRBJ2-7 - 14 TRBV19 CASSTRGAINEQYF TGTGCCAGTAGTACGCGGGGGGCGATAAACGAGCAGTACTTC
TRBD2 TRBJ2-1 - 15 TRBV28 CASTSSASGYNEQFF TGTGCCAGCACCTCTTCGGCTAGCGGATACAATGAGCAGTTCTTC
- TRBJ2-1 - 15 TRBV7-9 CASGVEGSRHNEQFF TGTGCCAGCGGGGTGGAGGGGAGTCGCCACAATGAGCAGTTCTTC
- TRBJ1-6 - 15 TRBV5-5 CASSWAAGGNSPLHF TGTGCCAGCAGCTGGGCGGCGGGAGGCAATTCACCCCTCCACTTT
- TRBJ1-2 once 12 TRBV12-3/TRBV12-4 CASSLEGDGYTF TGTGCCAGCAGTTTGGAGGGGGATGGCTACACCTTC
TRBD1 TRBJ1-3 - 15 TRBV6-5 CASRQDRHGGNTIYF TGTGCCAGCAGACAGGACAGGCACGGAGGAAACACCATATATTTT
TRBD1 TRBJ2-3 - 14 TRBV5-6 CASRRQGEADTQYF TGTGCCAGCAGAAGGCAGGGGGAAGCAGATACGCAGTATTTT
- TRBJ2-7 - 13 TRBV6-1 CASSETGRNEQYF TGTGCCAGCAGTGAAACCGGCAGGAACGAGCAGTACTTC
- TRBJ1-2 few 12 TRBV29-1 CSVEGGPSSYTF TGCAGCGTTGAAGGTGGACCTAGCAGCTACACCTTC
- TRBJ2-1 many 15 TRBV5-3 CARSLVEGSYNEQFF TGTGCCAGAAGCTTGGTGGAGGGTTCATACAATGAGCAGTTCTTC
- TRBJ2-3 - 15 TRBV7-9 CASSPRGQTTDTQYF TGTGCCAGCAGCCCCCGGGGCCAGACTACAGATACGCAGTATTTT